This T cell receptor beta chain was sequenced during a study of human T cells and chemical hapten exposure. Study-wide context: Patches that contained 0.01% DPC were applied to the upper back and read at 6 days.

In the original processing: Across samples, TCR counts had a median of 95,638 and ranged from about 23,224 to 690,600. Using its own MiXCR run on the RACE reads, TCRdb lists one record per CDR3 protein. The V and J calls shown here were made by TCRdb, not taken from the authors' results. Of over 300,000 distinct CDR3 sequences in the sample, 4.5% to 5.5% were seen once. Stated time point: pre-sensitization, week 0. Regarding treatment: therapeutic diphenylcyclopropenone sensitization with weekly scalp DPC. The clonotype comes from a woman aged 45-65 years with alopecia areata. Some clones in this sample may be carry-over from other donors' samples. The sample in question was whole blood, obtained in connection with sensitization to the hapten diphenylcyclopropenone (DPC).

DNA of the CDR3: TGTGCCAGCAGCCCACCACCACAGGGTGGGGAAGATCAGCCCCAGCATTTT. Its protein is CASSPPPQGGEDQPQHF. The chain uses TRBV21-1 and TRBJ1-5; the listed D gene, TRBD1, was not tested against the DNA. TRBV21-1 is reported as a pseudogene. This CDR3 has 17 residues.